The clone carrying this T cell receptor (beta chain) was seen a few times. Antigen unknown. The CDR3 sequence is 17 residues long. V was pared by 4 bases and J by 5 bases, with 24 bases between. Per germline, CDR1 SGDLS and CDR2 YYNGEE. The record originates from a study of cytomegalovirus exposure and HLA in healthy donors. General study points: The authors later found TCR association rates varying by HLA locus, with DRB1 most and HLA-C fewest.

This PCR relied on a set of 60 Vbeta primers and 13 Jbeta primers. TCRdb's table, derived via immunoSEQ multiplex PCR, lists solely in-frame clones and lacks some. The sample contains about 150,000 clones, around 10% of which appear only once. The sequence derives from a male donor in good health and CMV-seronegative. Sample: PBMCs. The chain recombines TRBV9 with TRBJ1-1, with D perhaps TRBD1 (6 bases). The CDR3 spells CASSSRSGRGAQTEAFF. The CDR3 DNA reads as TGTGCCAGCAGCTCCCGCTCCGGCCGGGGGGCGCAGACTGAAGCTTTCTTT.